What follows describes a single TCR beta chain. The antigen remains unidentified. This record comes from a study of T cells in localized non-small cell lung cancer. Study-wide results and caveats: Uninvolved adjacent lung showed higher T cell clonality than tumor. Detection in adjacent lung was observed for a median roughly 55 of the top 100 tumor clones. In the blood, greater T cell density corresponded to longer overall survival. Owing to sequencing of a solitary tumor region, heterogeneity cannot be discounted.

V shed 2 bases, J shed 2 bases, and the junction held 6 bases outside the gene matches. CDR3 length equals 16 residues. The germline V gene encodes CDR1 SGHVS and CDR2 FQNEAQ. Assay used: immunoSEQ multiplex PCR; TCRdb lists only in-frame clones, some missing. The profile covers about 24,000 clones, with about nine tenths appearing a single time and roughly 22% taken by the ten largest. Sequencing used peripheral blood, obtained before any cancer treatment. The V call is TRBV7-8, the J call TRBJ2-1, with TRBD1 matching 7 bases. The source is a man aged 40 to 70 with stage I squamous cell lung carcinoma. CDR3 DNA sequence: TGTGCCAGCAGCTTAAGGTACAGGGGAACCTACAATGAGCAGTTCTTC. Residues: CASSLRYRGTYNEQFF.